The 20 T cell receptor beta chains in this list originate from one sample, sequenced in a study of blood T cell repertoires in COVID-19. TCRdb keeps only in-frame clones here, not all; method: immunoSEQ multiplex PCR. The sample shows approximately 45,000 clones, about 86% of them seen only once. Source material: peripheral blood. These receptors came from a woman over 75 with acute or convalescent COVID-19.

This rearrangement joins TRBV10-3 to TRBJ1-5, with 7 bases identical to TRBD1. From germline, CDR1 is ENHRY and CDR2 SYGVKD. The J segment lost 6 bases and the V segment lost 4 bases, leaving 0 bases of the junction unmatched. The length of the CDR3 is 12 residues. Here the CDR3 reads CAISGQGQPQHF. DNA for the CDR3: TGTGCCATCAGTGGACAGGGTCAGCCCCAGCATTTT.

The chain links TRBV4-1 to TRBJ1-2; TRBD1 aligns across 12 bases. CDR3 length: 16 residues. Germline V gives CDR1 MGHRA, CDR2 YSYEKL. V shed 2 bases, J shed 7 bases, and the junction held 8 bases outside the gene matches. The CDR3 DNA sequence: TGCGCCAGCAGCCAACCAACGGGACAGGGGGCAGGTGGCTACACCTTC. Protein: CASSQPTGQGAGGYTF.

This chain connects TRBV30 to TRBJ2-2; 11 bases fit TRBD2. Germline V gene lookup returns CDR1 GTSNPN and CDR2 SVGIG (reference sequence). After removal of 1 base from V and 1 base from J, the junction contained 2 bases not matched to a gene. CDR3 length: 16 amino acids. The CDR3 DNA is TGTGCCTGGAGTGCTGGACTAGCGGGGAACACCGGGGAGCTGTTTTTT. Its translation: CAWSAGLAGNTGELFF.

The chain has TRBV7-8 and TRBJ1-4; D is ambiguous. The V gene lost 2 bases and the J gene lost 0 bases, with 13 bases spanning the gap. The CDR3 has 17 amino acids. CDR1 and CDR2 (germline): SGHVS, FQNEAQ. CDR3: CASSLKVTDATNEKLFF. The CDR3, as DNA: TGTGCCAGCAGCTTAAAGGTCACAGACGCAACTAATGAAAAACTGTTTTTT.

V is TRBV30 and J is TRBJ1-2; TRBD1 aligns across 11 bases. With V trimmed by 2 bases and J by 4 bases, 3 bases remained unmatched. The CDR3 runs 14 residues. Germline lookup yields CDR1 GTSNPN and CDR2 SVGIG (reference sequence). The CDR3 DNA is TGTGCCTGGAGTCCCGGACAGGGGGCCTATGGCTACACCTTC. It specifies CAWSPGQGAYGYTF.

The V and J genes are TRBV9 and TRBJ1-1; D gene uncertain. Germline V lookup: CDR1 SGDLS, CDR2 YYNGEE. The CDR3 extends over 13 amino acids. V shed 4 bases and J shed 3 bases, with 10 bases lying between them. The CDR3 DNA is TGTGCCAGCAGCCCGCGGGTGGACACTGAAGCTTTCTTT. Its protein is CASSPRVDTEAFF.

The chain links TRBV11-2 to TRBJ1-1, with D possibly being TRBD1 (6 bases). The CDR3 loop spans 15 amino acids. V was trimmed by 4 bases and J by 2 bases, leaving 14 bases between them. Per germline, CDR1 SGHAT and CDR2 FQNNGV. This CDR3 reads CASSSSGTTNTEAFF. In DNA, the CDR3 is TGTGCCAGCAGCTCCTCCGGGACAACCAACACTGAAGCTTTCTTT.

The rearrangement joins TRBV7-9 to TRBJ2-1, with 9 bases that match TRBD1. This CDR3 is 15 amino acids long. The J segment lost 7 bases and the V segment lost 2 bases, leaving 6 bases of the junction unmatched. The V gene's germline CDR1 is SEHNR and CDR2 FQNEAQ (reference sequence). The CDR3 region has the DNA TGTGCCAGCAGCTTATACAGGGGGCTCAGGAATGAGCAGTTCTTC. Translating gives CASSLYRGLRNEQFF.

V usage is TRBV7-2 and J usage is TRBJ2-7, with 7 bases that match TRBD1. With V trimmed by 6 bases and J by 0 bases, 5 bases remained unmatched. The CDR3 is 14 amino acids. From germline, CDR1 is SGHTA and CDR2 FQGNSA. The CDR3 loop is CASRGQPNSYEQYF. In DNA, the CDR3 is TGTGCCAGCAGGGGACAGCCCAACTCCTACGAGCAGTACTTC.

There are a few counts of this clone. V is TRBV7-2 and J is TRBJ2-3; a weak D match, TRBD2 (6 bases). Trimming stripped 1 base from V and 4 bases from J, with 12 bases between. CDR1 is SGHTA and CDR2 is FQGNSA in the germline V gene. This CDR3 spans 15 amino acids. The CDR3 spells CASSLVSGVADTQYF. CDR3 DNA sequence: TGTGCCAGCAGCTTAGTATCGGGGGTGGCAGATACGCAGTATTTT.

V gene TRBV12-5 combines with J gene TRBJ1-5; TRBD1 is a possible D gene (6 bases). V gave up 4 bases and J gave up 12 bases, with 19 bases separating them. Germline CDR1 and CDR2: LGHNT and FRNRAP. The CDR3 runs 14 residues. The CDR3: CASGSLRGPRGQHF. For the CDR3, the DNA is TGTGCTAGTGGTTCCCTCAGGGGCCCCCGAGGCCAGCATTTT.

This chain uses TRBV27 with TRBJ1-5, with D possibly TRBD1 on 6 matching bases. This CDR3 spans 14 amino acids. Trimming pared 6 bases from V and 1 base from J, leaving 10 bases between. Germline V CDR1 and CDR2: MNHEY, SMNVEV (reference sequence). The CDR3 loop is CASSNDRSNQPQHF. The CDR3, as DNA: TGTGCCAGCAGCAACGACAGGAGCAATCAGCCCCAGCATTTT.

The chain recombines TRBV29-1 with TRBJ1-2; 8 nucleotides line up with TRBD1. The CDR3 is 14 residues long. Germline V gives CDR1 SQVTM, CDR2 ANQGSEA. V shed 6 bases and J 3 bases; nucleotides not matched to a gene: 9. The CDR3 nucleotides are TGCAGCGTACCCGGGGCAGGGGGCGACTATGGCTACACCTTC. It yields the protein CSVPGAGGDYGYTF.

This clone showed up just a few times. The rearrangement uses TRBV5-4 and TRBJ1-2; the match to TRBD1 covers 10 bases. The CDR3 extends over 14 amino acids. V lost 5 bases to trimming and J lost 8 bases; unmatched junction nucleotides: 9. In germline, CDR1 is SGHNT, CDR2 YYREEE (reference sequence). CDR3 protein: CASSRTDRGQGYTF. The CDR3 DNA reads as TGTGCCAGCAGTAGAACTGACAGGGGGCAAGGCTACACCTTC.

This sequence joins TRBV14 and TRBJ2-5; TRBD1 is a possible D gene (5 bases). Germline-derived CDR1 and CDR2 are SGHDN and FVKESK. V was shortened by 1 base and J by 1 base, with 7 bases between the two germline ends. The CDR3 is 14 amino acids. The CDR3 nucleotides are TGTGCCAGCAGCCAAGGGGGCCTCCAAGAGACCCAGTACTTC. It encodes CASSQGGLQETQYF. Filled out from reference TRBV14 and TRBJ2-5, the complete variable domain reads EAGVTQFPSHSVIEKGQTVTLRCDPISGHDNLYWYRRVMGKEIKFLLHFVKESKQDESGMPNNRFLAERTGGTYSTLKVQPAELEDSGVYFCASSQGGLQETQYFGPGTRLLVL.

The V call is TRBV6-1, the J call TRBJ1-5, with D uncertain. Germline-derived CDR1 and CDR2 are MNHNS and SASEGT. Deletions cut 1 base from V and 0 bases from J, with 10 bases between. The CDR3 is made up of 16 amino acids. CDR3 sequence reads: CASSEERADSNQPQHF. The CDR3 DNA reads TGTGCCAGCAGTGAAGAGAGGGCCGATAGCAATCAGCCCCAGCATTTT.

The chain recombines TRBV5-4 with TRBJ2-3; 8 bases match TRBD1. The germline V gene has CDR1 SGHNT and CDR2 YYREEE (reference sequence). This CDR3 is built from 14 residues. The junction had 7 bases not matched to a gene; V was cut back by 7 bases and J by 3 bases. CDR3 amino acids: CASFRQGTTDTQYF. The CDR3 nucleotides read TGTGCCAGCTTCCGACAGGGGACAACAGATACGCAGTATTTT.

The chain couples TRBV5-1 to TRBJ1-5; possibly TRBD1 for D (5 bases). The germline V gene has CDR1 SGHRS and CDR2 YFSETQ. The CDR3 contains 14 residues. V was trimmed by 4 bases and J by 4 bases, leaving 12 bases between them. As DNA, the CDR3 is TGCGCCAGCAGCAGCGGGACGCCAAATCAGCCCCAGCATTTT. This codes for CASSSGTPNQPQHF.

The V call is TRBV2, the J call TRBJ1-6; 9 nucleotides match TRBD1. CDR1 and CDR2 from the germline V gene are SNHLY and FYNNEI. V trimming: 4 bases; J trimming: 9 bases; junction bases outside the gene matches: 4. There are 14 residues in the CDR3. The CDR3 DNA reads TGTGCCAGCAGTGTCCGGGACAGGGCTTCACCCCTCCACTTT. Amino acid sequence: CASSVRDRASPLHF.

The rearrangement links TRBV5-6 to TRBJ1-2; TRBD1 matches at 10 bases. V trimming: 1 base; J trimming: 5 bases; junction bases outside the gene matches: 5. There are 15 residues in the CDR3. Germline CDR1 is SGHDT and CDR2 is YYEEEE. CDR3 region: CASSLSGQGQYGYTF. The CDR3 nucleotides read TGTGCCAGCAGCTTGTCGGGACAGGGGCAATATGGCTACACCTTC. The full variable domain, in which reference TRBV5-6 and TRBJ1-2 provide the parts outside the CDR3, is DAGVTQSPTHLIKTRGQQVTLRCSPKSGHDTVSWYQQALGQGPQFIFQYYEEEERQRGNFPDRFSGHQFPNYSSELNVNALLLGDSALYLCASSLSGQGQYGYTFGSGTRLTVV.